This TCR beta chain was sequenced in a study of T-cell memory formation after mild COVID-19. Study findings and constraints: SARS-CoV-2 specificity was not confirmed for second-wave clones peaking on day 37. Later expanders leaned CD4+, whereas clones that contracted between day 15 and 85 were balanced CD4/CD8. The appearance of some responding clones in pre-infection memory suggested that cross-reactive memory joined.

The V end lost 2 bases, the J end lost 9 bases, and 20 bases lay between the germline ends. Germline CDR1 is SGHRS and CDR2 is YFSETQ. The CDR3 is 15 residues long. This clonotype turned up a few times. Its cognate antigen is unknown. Constant-segment-primed 5'RACE gave TCR alpha and TCR beta cDNA libraries with sample barcodes and UMIs. TCRdb re-analysed the 5' RACE reads in MiXCR, keeping a single row per CDR3 protein. This repertoire shows about 360,000 distinct CDR3 sequences, roughly 14% found once; its top ten account for around a fifth. The clonotype comes from a man younger than 30 who had mild COVID-19 (a few samples of this study predate the infection). Cell type and time point are not known. The chain employs TRBV5-1 and TRBJ2-5, with D perhaps matching TRBD1 or TRBD2 (5 bases each). Sequenced material: PBMCs or a T cell subset sorted from them (not recorded which). The CDR3 DNA sequence: TGCGCCAGCAGCTTTGCGTGGGGGACCCAAGGGCCCCAGTACTTC. Translated: CASSFAWGTQGPQYF.